This record looks at one T cell receptor (beta chain) sequence and its context. The V end lost 6 bases, the J end lost 6 bases, and 15 bases lay between the germline ends. CDR1 and CDR2 (germline): SNHLY, FYNNEI. This CDR3 region has 13 residues. This sample was included in a study of blood T cell repertoires in COVID-19. Study as a whole: Samples of COVID-19 (acute and convalescent) were obtained from the United States, Italy and Spain. The analysed material was cDNA or gDNA that came from T cells, B-cell-depleted T cells, or PBMCs.

As handled by the study authors: From reference gene primer amplification, estimates of nucleated cell counts were derived. The method was immunoSEQ multiplex PCR; TCRdb's version includes in-frame clones alone and lacks a portion of them. V and J calls and clone size come straight from that table; D and trimming were deduced from the DNA. The sample shows 95,000 to 150,000 clones, about four fifths of them seen only once. This TCR came from a man at least 80 years old with active or convalescent COVID-19. The chain has TRBV2 and TRBJ2-7; TRBD2 might be the D (6 bases). Input material: peripheral blood. The DNA of the CDR3 is TGTGCCAGCAGCGGGTTAGGGACTCCCGAGCAGTACTTC. This sequence encodes CASSGLGTPEQYF.